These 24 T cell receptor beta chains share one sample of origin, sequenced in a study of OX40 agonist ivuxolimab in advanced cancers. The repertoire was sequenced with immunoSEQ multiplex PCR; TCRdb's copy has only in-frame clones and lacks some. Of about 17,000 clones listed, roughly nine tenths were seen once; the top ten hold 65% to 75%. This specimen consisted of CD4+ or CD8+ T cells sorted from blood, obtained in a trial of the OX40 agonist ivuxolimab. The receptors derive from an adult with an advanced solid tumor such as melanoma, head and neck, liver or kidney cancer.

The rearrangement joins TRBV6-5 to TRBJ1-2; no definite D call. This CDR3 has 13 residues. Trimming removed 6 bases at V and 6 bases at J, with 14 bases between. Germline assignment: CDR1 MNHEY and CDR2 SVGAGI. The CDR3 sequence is CASRRTVGDGYTF. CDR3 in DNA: TGTGCCAGCAGACGCACCGTGGGTGATGGCTACACCTTC.

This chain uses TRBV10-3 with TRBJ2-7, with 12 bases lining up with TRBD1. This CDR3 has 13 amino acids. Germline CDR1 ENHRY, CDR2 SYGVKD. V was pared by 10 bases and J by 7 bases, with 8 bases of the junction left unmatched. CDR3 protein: CATQGQGAGEQYF. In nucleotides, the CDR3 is TGTGCCACTCAGGGACAGGGGGCTGGGGAGCAGTACTTC.

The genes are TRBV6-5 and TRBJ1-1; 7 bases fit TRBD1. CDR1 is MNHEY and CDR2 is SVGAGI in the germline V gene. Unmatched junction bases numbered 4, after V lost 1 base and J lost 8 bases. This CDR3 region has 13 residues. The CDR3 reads CASSYFTTGEAFF. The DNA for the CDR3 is TGTGCCAGCAGTTACTTCACGACAGGGGAAGCTTTCTTT.

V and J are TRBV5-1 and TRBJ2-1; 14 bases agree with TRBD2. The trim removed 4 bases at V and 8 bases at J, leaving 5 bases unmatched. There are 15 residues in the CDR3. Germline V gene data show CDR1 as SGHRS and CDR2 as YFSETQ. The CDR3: CASSGTSGSWHEQFF. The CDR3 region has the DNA TGCGCCAGCAGCGGGACTAGCGGGAGCTGGCATGAGCAGTTCTTC.

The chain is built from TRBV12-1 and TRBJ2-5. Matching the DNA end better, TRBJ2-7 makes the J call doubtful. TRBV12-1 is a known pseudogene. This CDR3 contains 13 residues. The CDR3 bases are TGTGCCAGCAGCTTTGGACCCTCCTACGAGCAGTACTTC. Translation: CASSFGPSYEQYF.

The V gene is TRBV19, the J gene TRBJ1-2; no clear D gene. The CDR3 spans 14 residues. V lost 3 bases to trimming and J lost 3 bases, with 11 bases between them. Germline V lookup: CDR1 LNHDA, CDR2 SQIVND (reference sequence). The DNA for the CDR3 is TGTGCCAGTAGTATTGGGCAGACCGACTATGGCTACACCTTC. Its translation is CASSIGQTDYGYTF.

The CDR3 DNA sequence: TGTGCCAGCAGCCCAGCAGGGGGCTCCTACAATGAGCAGTTCTTC. This codes for CASSPAGGSYNEQFF. The chain carries TRBV4-2 and TRBJ2-1; 7 positions agree with TRBD1. Unmatched junction bases numbered 3, after V lost 4 bases and J lost 0 bases. Germline V gene data show CDR1 as LGHNA and CDR2 as YNFKEQ. The CDR3 totals 15 residues.

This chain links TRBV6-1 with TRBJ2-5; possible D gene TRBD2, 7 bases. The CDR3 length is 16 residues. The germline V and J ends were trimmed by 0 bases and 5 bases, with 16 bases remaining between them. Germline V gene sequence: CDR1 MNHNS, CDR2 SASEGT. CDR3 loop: CASSEAEGGGPETQYF. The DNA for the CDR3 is TGTGCCAGCAGTGAAGCAGAGGGGGGAGGGCCGGAGACCCAGTACTTC.

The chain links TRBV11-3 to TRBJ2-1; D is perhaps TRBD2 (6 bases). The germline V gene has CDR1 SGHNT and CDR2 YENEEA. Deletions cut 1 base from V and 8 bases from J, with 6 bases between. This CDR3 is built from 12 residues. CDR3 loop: CASSLGDYEQFF. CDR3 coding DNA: TGTGCCAGCAGCTTAGGGGACTATGAGCAGTTCTTC.

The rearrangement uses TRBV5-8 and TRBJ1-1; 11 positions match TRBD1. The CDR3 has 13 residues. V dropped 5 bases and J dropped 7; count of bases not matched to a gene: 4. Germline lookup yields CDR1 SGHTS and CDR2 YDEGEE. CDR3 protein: CASSPGQGDEAFF. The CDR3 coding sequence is TGTGCCAGCAGTCCGGGACAGGGGGATGAAGCTTTCTTT.

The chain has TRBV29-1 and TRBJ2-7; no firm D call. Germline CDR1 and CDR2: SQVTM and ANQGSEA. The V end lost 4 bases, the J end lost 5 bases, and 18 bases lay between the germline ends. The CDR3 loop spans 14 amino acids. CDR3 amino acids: CSVAGSAVGDEQYF. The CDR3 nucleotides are TGCAGCGTTGCGGGTTCGGCAGTTGGGGACGAGCAGTACTTC.

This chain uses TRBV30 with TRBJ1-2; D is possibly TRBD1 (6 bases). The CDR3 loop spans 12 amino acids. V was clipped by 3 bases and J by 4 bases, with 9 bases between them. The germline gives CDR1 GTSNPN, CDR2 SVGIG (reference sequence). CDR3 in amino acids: CAWSEGGYGYTF. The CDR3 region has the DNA TGTGCCTGGAGCGAGGGGGGCTATGGCTACACCTTC.

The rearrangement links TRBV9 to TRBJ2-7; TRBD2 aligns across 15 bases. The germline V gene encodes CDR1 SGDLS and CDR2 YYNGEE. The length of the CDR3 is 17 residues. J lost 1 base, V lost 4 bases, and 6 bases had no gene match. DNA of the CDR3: TGTGCCAGCAGCCCCGGACTAGCGGGAGGGATTTCCTACGAGCAGTACTTC. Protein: CASSPGLAGGISYEQYF.

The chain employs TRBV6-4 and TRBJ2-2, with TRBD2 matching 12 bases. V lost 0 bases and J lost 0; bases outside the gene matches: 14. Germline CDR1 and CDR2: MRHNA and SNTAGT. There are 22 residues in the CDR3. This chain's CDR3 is CASSDSRLARTSGATNTGELFF. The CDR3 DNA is TGTGCCAGCAGTGACTCGAGGTTGGCGAGGACTAGCGGGGCCACGAACACCGGGGAGCTGTTTTTT.

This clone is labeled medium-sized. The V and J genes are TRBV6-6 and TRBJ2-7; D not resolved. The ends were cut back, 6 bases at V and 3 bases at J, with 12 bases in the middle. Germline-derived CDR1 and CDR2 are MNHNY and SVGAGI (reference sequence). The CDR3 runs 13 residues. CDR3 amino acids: CASSVGVGYEQYF. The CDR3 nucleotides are TGTGCCAGCAGCGTCGGAGTGGGCTACGAGCAGTACTTC.

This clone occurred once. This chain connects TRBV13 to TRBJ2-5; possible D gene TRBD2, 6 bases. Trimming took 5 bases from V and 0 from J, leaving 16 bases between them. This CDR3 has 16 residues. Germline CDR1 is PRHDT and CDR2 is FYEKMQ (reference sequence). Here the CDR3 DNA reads TGTGCCAGCAGCGGTTTGGGGGGTGTGTACCAAGAGACCCAGTACTTC. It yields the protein CASSGLGGVYQETQYF. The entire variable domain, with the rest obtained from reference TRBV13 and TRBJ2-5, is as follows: AAGVIQSPRHLIKEKRETATLKCYPIPRHDTVYWYQQGPGQDPQFLISFYEKMQSDKGSIPDRFSAQQFSDYHSELNMSSLELGDSALYFCASSGLGGVYQETQYFGPGTRLLVL.

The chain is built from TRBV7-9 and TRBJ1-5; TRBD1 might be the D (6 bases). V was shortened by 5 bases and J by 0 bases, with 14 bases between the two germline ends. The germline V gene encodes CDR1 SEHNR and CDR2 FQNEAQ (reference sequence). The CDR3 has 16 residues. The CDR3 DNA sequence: TGTGCCAGCAGCACTTGGACAGAAGATAGCAATCAGCCCCAGCATTTT. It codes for CASSTWTEDSNQPQHF.

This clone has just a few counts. The CDR3: CASSESGSLNYGYTF. The CDR3 DNA sequence: TGTGCCAGCAGTGAAAGCGGCAGCCTTAACTATGGCTACACCTTC. V usage is TRBV2 and J usage is TRBJ1-2, with no clear D. Trimming cost V 2 bases and J 1 base, with 11 bases left between them. Per germline, CDR1 SNHLY and CDR2 FYNNEI. The CDR3 is made up of 15 amino acids.

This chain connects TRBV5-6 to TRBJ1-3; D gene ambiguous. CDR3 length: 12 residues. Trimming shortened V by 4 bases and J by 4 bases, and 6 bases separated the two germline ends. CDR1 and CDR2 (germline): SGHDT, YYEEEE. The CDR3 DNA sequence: TGTGCCAGCAGCCTAGGAGGAAACACCATATATTTT. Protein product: CASSLGGNTIYF. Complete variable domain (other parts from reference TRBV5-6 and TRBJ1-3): DAGVTQSPTHLIKTRGQQVTLRCSPKSGHDTVSWYQQALGQGPQFIFQYYEEEERQRGNFPDRFSGHQFPNYSSELNVNALLLGDSALYLCASSLGGNTIYFGEGSWLTVV.

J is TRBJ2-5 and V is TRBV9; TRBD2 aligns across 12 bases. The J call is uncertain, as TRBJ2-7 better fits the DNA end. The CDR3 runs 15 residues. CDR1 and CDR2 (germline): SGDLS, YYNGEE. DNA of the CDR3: TGTGCCAGCAGCGAGGGACTAGCGGGCTCCTACGAGCAGTACTTC. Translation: CASSEGLAGSYEQYF.

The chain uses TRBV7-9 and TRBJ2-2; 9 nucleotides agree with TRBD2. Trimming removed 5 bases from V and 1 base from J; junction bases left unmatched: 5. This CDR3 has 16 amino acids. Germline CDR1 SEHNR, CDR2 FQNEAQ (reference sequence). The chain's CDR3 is CASSPASGVNTGELFF. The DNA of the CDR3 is TGTGCCAGCAGCCCCGCTAGCGGGGTGAACACCGGGGAGCTGTTTTTT.

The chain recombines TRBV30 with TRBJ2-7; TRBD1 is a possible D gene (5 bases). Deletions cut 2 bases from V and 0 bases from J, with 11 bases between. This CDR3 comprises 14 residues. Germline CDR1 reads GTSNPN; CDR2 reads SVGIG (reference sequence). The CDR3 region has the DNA TGTGCCTGGAGTAAGGGGTACAGCTCCTACGAGCAGTACTTC. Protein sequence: CAWSKGYSSYEQYF.

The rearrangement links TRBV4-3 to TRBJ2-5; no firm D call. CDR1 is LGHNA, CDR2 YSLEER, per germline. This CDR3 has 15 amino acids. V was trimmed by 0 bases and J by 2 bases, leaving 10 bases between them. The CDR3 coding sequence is TGCGCCAGCAGCCAAGATCGGGCACCTCAAGAGACCCAGTACTTC. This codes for CASSQDRAPQETQYF.

CDR3 in amino acids: CASSLTSTLNEQFF. The CDR3 region has the DNA TGTGCCAGCAGCTTAACTAGCACTCTCAATGAGCAGTTCTTC. J is TRBJ2-1 and V is TRBV7-3; D is unclear. The CDR3 extends over 14 amino acids. CDR1 SGHTA and CDR2 FQGTGA come from the germline V gene. The V end lost 0 bases, the J end lost 6 bases, and 9 bases lay between the germline ends.